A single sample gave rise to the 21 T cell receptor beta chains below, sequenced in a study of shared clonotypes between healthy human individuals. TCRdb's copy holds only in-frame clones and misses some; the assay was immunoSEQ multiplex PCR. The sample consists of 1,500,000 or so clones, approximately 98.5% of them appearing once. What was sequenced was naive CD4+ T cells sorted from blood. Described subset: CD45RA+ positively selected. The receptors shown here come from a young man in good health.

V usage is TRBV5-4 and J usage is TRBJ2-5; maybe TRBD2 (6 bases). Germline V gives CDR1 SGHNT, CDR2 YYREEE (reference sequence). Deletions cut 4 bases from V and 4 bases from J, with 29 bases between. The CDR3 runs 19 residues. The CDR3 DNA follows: TGTGCCAGCAGCCGTGACGGGGGTACTGGCTTTTGGGGTCGAGAGACCCAGTACTTC. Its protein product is CASSRDGGTGFWGRETQYF.

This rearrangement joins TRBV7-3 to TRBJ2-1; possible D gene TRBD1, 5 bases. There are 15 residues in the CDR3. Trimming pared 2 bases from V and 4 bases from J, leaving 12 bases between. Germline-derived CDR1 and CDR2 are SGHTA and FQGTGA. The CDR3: CASSLYQGQYNEQFF. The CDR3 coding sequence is TGTGCCAGCAGCTTATATCAGGGTCAGTACAATGAGCAGTTCTTC.

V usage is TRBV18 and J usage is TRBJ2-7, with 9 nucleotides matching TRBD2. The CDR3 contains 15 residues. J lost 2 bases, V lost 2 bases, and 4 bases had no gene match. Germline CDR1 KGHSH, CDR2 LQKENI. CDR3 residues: CASSPTSGPTYEQYF. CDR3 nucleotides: TGTGCCAGCTCACCAACTAGCGGGCCGACCTACGAGCAGTACTTC.

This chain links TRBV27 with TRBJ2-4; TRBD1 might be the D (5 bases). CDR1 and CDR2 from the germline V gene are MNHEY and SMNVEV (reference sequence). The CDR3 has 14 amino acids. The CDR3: CARPKGLAKNIQYF. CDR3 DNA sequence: TGTGCACGACCTAAGGGGCTAGCCAAAAACATTCAGTACTTC.

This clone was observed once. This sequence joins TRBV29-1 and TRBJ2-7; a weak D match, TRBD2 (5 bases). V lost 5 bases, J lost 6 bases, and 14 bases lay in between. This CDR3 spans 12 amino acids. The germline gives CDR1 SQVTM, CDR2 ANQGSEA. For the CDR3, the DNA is TGCAGCGTTCAACACTTTCGGGGCGAGCAGTACTTC. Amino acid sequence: CSVQHFRGEQYF.

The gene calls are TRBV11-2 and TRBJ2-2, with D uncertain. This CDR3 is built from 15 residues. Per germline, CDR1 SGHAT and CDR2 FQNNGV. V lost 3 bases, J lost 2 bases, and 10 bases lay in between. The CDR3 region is CASSFSPVNTGELFF. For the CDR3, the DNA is TGTGCCAGCAGCTTCTCCCCCGTTAACACCGGGGAGCTGTTTTTT.

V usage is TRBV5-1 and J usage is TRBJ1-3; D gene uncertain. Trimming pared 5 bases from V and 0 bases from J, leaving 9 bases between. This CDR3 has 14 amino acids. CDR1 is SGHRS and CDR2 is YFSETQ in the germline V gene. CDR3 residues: CASRSRDSGNTIYF. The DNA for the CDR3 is TGCGCCAGCAGGTCTCGAGACTCTGGAAACACCATATATTTT.

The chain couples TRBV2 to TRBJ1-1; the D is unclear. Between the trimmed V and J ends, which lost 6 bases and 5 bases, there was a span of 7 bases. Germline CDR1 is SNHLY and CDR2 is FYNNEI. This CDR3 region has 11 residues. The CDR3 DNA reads TGTGCCAGCAGGGGTGGGACTGAAGCTTTCTTT. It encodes CASRGGTEAFF.

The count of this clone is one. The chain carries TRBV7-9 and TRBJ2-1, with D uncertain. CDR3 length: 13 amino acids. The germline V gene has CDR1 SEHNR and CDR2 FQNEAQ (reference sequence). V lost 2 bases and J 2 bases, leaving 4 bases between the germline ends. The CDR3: CASSLTTYNEQFF. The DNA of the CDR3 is TGTGCCAGCAGCTTAACTACCTACAATGAGCAGTTCTTC.

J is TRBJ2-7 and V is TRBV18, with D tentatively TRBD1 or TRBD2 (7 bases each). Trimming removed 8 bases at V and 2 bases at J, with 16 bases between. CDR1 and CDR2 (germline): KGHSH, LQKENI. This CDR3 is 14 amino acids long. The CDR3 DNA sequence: TGTGCCAGCCAGGGGGGGAGTGGGGCCTACGAGCAGTACTTC. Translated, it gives CASQGGSGAYEQYF.

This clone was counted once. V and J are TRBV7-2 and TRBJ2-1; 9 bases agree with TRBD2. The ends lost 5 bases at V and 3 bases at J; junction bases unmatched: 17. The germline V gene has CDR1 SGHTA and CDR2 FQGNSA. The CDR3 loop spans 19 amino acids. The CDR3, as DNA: TGTGCCAGCAGCGCCGGGACTAGCACCTCCTTTAAGTTCTACAATGAGCAGTTCTTC. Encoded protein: CASSAGTSTSFKFYNEQFF.

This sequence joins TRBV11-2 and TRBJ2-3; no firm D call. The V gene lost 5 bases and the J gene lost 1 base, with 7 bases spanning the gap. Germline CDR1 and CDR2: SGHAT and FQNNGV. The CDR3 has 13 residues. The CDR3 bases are TGTGCCAGCAGCCGACCGGGCACAGATACGCAGTATTTT. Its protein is CASSRPGTDTQYF.

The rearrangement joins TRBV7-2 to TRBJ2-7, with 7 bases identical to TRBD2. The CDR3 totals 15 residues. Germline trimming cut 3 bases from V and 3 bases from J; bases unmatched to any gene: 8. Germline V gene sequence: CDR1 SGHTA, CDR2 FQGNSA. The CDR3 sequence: CASSFKAGENYEQYF. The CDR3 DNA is TGTGCCAGCAGCTTTAAGGCGGGGGAGAACTACGAGCAGTACTTC.

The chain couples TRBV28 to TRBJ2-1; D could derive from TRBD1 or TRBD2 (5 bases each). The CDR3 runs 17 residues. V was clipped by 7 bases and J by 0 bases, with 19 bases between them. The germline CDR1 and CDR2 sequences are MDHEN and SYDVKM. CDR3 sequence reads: CASKVRLGVSSYNEQFF. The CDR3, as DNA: TGTGCCAGCAAAGTACGGTTGGGGGTCAGCTCCTACAATGAGCAGTTCTTC.

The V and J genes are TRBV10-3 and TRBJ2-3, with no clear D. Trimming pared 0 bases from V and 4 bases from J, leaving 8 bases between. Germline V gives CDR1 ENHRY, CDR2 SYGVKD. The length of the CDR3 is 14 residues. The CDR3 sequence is CAISESTESDTQYF. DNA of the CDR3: TGTGCCATCAGTGAGTCGACGGAATCAGATACGCAGTATTTT.

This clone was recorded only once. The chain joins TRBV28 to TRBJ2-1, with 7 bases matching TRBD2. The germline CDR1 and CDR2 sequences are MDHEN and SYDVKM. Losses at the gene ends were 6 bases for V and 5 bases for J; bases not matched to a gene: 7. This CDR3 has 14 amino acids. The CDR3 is CASRPGLINNEQFF. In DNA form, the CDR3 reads TGTGCCAGCAGGCCGGGACTAATAAACAATGAGCAGTTCTTC.

The CDR3 DNA is TGTGCCAGCAGCCCTACTAGCGCGTCTAGCACAGATACGCAGTATTTT. Encoded protein: CASSPTSASSTDTQYF. The gene calls are TRBV7-2 and TRBJ2-3; 7 bases line up with TRBD2. The CDR3 is made up of 16 amino acids. J gave up 0 bases and V 5 bases, and 8 bases lay outside the gene matches. The V gene's germline CDR1 is SGHTA and CDR2 FQGNSA.

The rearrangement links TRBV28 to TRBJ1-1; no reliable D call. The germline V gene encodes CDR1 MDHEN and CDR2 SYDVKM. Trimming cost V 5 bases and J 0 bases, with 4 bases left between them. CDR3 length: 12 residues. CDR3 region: CASSQVNTEAFF. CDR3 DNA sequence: TGTGCCAGCAGTCAGGTGAACACTGAAGCTTTCTTT.

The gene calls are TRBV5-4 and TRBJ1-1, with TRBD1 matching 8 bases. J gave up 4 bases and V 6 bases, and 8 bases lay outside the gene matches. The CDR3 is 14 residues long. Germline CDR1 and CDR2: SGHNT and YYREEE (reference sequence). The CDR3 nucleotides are TGTGCCAGCACCAGGACAGGGCCGGGCACTGAAGCTTTCTTT. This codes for CASTRTGPGTEAFF.

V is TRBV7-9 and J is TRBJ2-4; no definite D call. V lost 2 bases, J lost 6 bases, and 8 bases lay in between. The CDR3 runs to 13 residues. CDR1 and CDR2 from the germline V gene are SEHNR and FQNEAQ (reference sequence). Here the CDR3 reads CASSLLSTNIQYF. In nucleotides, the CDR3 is TGTGCCAGCAGCTTACTCAGCACAAACATTCAGTACTTC. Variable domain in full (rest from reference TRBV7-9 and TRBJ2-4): DTGVSQNPRHKITKRGQNVTFRCDPISEHNRLYWYRQTLGQGPEFLTYFQNEAQLEKSRLLSDRFSAERPKGSFSTLEIQRTEQGDSAMYLCASSLLSTNIQYFGAGTRLSVL.

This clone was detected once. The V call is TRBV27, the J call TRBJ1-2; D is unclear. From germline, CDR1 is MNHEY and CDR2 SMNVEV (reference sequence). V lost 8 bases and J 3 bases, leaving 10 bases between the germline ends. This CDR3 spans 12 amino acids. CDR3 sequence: CASGPIHYGYTF. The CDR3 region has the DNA TGTGCCAGCGGGCCGATACACTATGGCTACACCTTC.